These T cell receptor beta chains were read from a single sample in a study of shared clonotypes between healthy human individuals. Libraries were prepared by immunoSEQ multiplex PCR; TCRdb keeps only in-frame clonotypes and omits some of them. Here the sample spans some 2,100,000 clones, more than 90% being singletons. Sequences were obtained from naive CD4+ T cells sorted from blood. These receptors were obtained from a man between 18 and 29 years old in good health. Each CDR3 is given with its conserved first and last residue. Each record gives: V gene, J gene, clone size, D gene, CDR3 DNA, CDR3 protein. D genes are given only for firm matches. The listing skips clone size in some rows; elsewhere it reads once, few, many or a size class.

v_gene: TRBV30; j_gene: TRBJ2-5; abundance: NA; d_gene: NA; CDR3nt: TGTGCCTGGTCTACAGGGCCAGGGACCCAGTACTTC; CDR3aa: CAWSTGPGTQYF
v_gene: TRBV19; j_gene: TRBJ1-2; abundance: NA; d_gene: TRBD1; CDR3nt: TGTGCCAGTAGAACCGCAGGGGGCGCTGACTATGGCTACACCTTC; CDR3aa: CASRTAGGADYGYTF
v_gene: TRBV18; j_gene: TRBJ1-5; abundance: NA; d_gene: TRBD1; CDR3nt: TGTGCCAGCTCTCGAAGACAGGGTGAACAGCCCCAGCATTTT; CDR3aa: CASSRRQGEQPQHF
v_gene: TRBV4-1; j_gene: TRBJ2-5; abundance: NA; d_gene: TRBD1; CDR3nt: TGCGCCAGCAGCCAACCAATCAGGGGGCGCCCCCAGACCCAGTACTTC; CDR3aa: CASSQPIRGRPQTQYF
v_gene: TRBV9; j_gene: TRBJ2-2; abundance: NA; d_gene: NA; CDR3nt: TGTGCCAGCAGCTTATCGATTAACACCGGGGAGCTGTTTTTT; CDR3aa: CASSLSINTGELFF
v_gene: TRBV6-6; j_gene: TRBJ2-7; abundance: NA; d_gene: NA; CDR3nt: TGTGCCAGCAGTTACGATGTCTTTGAGCAGTACTTC; CDR3aa: CASSYDVFEQYF
v_gene: TRBV19; j_gene: TRBJ1-5; abundance: NA; d_gene: NA; CDR3nt: TGTGCCAGTATTAAGGGTGGGGGGGATCAGCCCCAGCATTTT; CDR3aa: CASIKGGGDQPQHF
v_gene: TRBV11-2; j_gene: TRBJ2-1; abundance: NA; d_gene: TRBD2; CDR3nt: TGTGCCAGCAGCGCTAGCGGGAGTGTCGGTGAGCAGTTCTTC; CDR3aa: CASSASGSVGEQFF
v_gene: TRBV4-1; j_gene: TRBJ1-4; abundance: once; d_gene: NA; CDR3nt: TGCGCCAGCAGCCAAGAGGTCGCCGGGTTGTCCCGGAGGGAAAAACTGTTTTTT; CDR3aa: CASSQEVAGLSRREKLFF
v_gene: TRBV10-3; j_gene: TRBJ1-2; abundance: NA; d_gene: NA; CDR3nt: TGTGCCATCAGTGCCCGGACAGAGTATGGCTACACCTTC; CDR3aa: CAISARTEYGYTF
v_gene: TRBV5-1; j_gene: TRBJ2-3; abundance: NA; d_gene: TRBD2; CDR3nt: TGCGCCAGCAGCGTAGCGGGGGGATACACAGATACGCAGTATTTT; CDR3aa: CASSVAGGYTDTQYF
v_gene: TRBV7-2; j_gene: TRBJ2-2; abundance: once; d_gene: NA; CDR3nt: TGTGCCAGCAGCTTAGCTGGGCAGCCGGAGCTGTTTTTT; CDR3aa: CASSLAGQPELFF
v_gene: TRBV29-1; j_gene: TRBJ2-3; abundance: once; d_gene: NA; CDR3nt: TGCAGCGTTGCCCAATCCAGTTCTAGCACAGATACGCAGTATTTT; CDR3aa: CSVAQSSSSTDTQYF
v_gene: TRBV6-5; j_gene: TRBJ2-7; abundance: NA; d_gene: TRBD1; CDR3nt: TGTGCCACCCGGACAGGGTCGGGAGAGCAGTACTTC; CDR3aa: CATRTGSGEQYF
v_gene: TRBV6-5; j_gene: TRBJ2-2; abundance: NA; d_gene: TRBD1; CDR3nt: TGTGCCAGCAGGCTGGGGACAGCCGGGGAGCTGTTTTTT; CDR3aa: CASRLGTAGELFF
v_gene: TRBV5-1; j_gene: TRBJ2-5; abundance: NA; d_gene: NA; CDR3nt: TGCGCCAGCAGCCCCCGGGAGCAGAGAGAGACCCAGTACTTC; CDR3aa: CASSPREQRETQYF
v_gene: TRBV20-1; j_gene: TRBJ1-1; abundance: NA; d_gene: NA; CDR3nt: TGCAGTGCCAAAGTGGGCACTGAAGCTTTCTTT; CDR3aa: CSAKVGTEAFF
v_gene: TRBV10-2; j_gene: TRBJ2-5; abundance: NA; d_gene: NA; CDR3nt: TGCGCCAGCAGGCAACCCGTCCAAGAGACCCAGTACTTC; CDR3aa: CASRQPVQETQYF